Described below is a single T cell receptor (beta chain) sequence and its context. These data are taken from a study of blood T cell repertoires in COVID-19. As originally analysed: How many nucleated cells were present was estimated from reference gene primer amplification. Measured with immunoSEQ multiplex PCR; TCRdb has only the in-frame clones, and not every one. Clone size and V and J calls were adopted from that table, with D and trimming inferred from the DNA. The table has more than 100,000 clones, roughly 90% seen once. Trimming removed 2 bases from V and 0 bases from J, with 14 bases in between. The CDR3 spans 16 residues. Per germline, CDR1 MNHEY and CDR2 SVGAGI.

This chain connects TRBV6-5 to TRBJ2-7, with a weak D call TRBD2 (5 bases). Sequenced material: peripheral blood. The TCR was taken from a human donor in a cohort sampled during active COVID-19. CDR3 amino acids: CASSYDGRTSSYEQYF. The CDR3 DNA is TGTGCCAGCAGTTACGACGGAAGAACTAGCTCCTACGAGCAGTACTTC.